Listed below are T cell receptor beta chains from one sample, sequenced in a study of Graves' ophthalmopathy and Graves' hyperthyroidism. TCRdb re-derived calls from the multiplex PCR reads in MiXCR, one entry per CDR3 protein. The repertoire has 650,000 to 900,000 distinct CDR3 sequences, approximately 40% of them found once; the top ten carry approximately 43%. Sequenced: peripheral blood. These receptors were collected from an adult man with Graves' ophthalmopathy. The conserved cysteine and the conserved F or W are not part of the CDR3 here.

j_call,v_call,cdr3_aa
TRBJ1-1,TRBV29-1,SVEEGGRTEAF
TRBJ2-7,TRBV16,ASSQSRLASYEQY
TRBJ2-7,TRBV20-1,SARDPGLADYEQY
TRBJ1-2,TRBV25-1,ASSESWEHGYT
TRBJ2-5,TRBV11-2,ASSPVEGGVETQY
TRBJ2-5,TRBV6-2/TRBV6-3,ASSYLHQETQY
TRBJ1-1,TRBV4-1,ASSQTGQGVGGAF
TRBJ2-7,TRBV11-1,AKYHPTGSYEQY
TRBJ1-5,TRBV2,ASSGGGASAQH
TRBJ1-2,TRBV6-6,ASSYSRSVNYGYT
TRBJ2-7,TRBV13,ASSSLAGTYEQY
TRBJ1-5,TRBV9,ASSVSYNQPQH
TRBJ2-7,TRBV29-1,SVDRGYYEQY
TRBJ2-7,TRBV20-1,SARKAFGAEQY
TRBJ1-6,TRBV4-3,ASSPSTGRRNSPLH
TRBJ1-4,TRBV7-2,ASSLATEINEKLF
TRBJ1-1,TRBV20-1,SARRGTGLFTEAF
TRBJ1-4,TRBV7-2,ASSLGRTPLGVLF
TRBJ2-7,TRBV4-3,ASSRLAGVGEQY
TRBJ2-7,TRBV7-9,ASSLALKQGSEYEQY
TRBJ2-7,TRBV2,ASSATGFGLAGGSYEQY
TRBJ2-7,TRBV9,ASSVTGTATYEQY
TRBJ2-2,TRBV25-1,ASRERPNTGELF
TRBJ2-3,TRBV7-9,ASSLQDGTQY
TRBJ2-5,TRBV7-9,ASSLGRGGRWSTQY
TRBJ2-5,TRBV20-1,SARESRGIQETQY
TRBJ2-7,TRBV20-1,SASSEDEQY
TRBJ1-1,TRBV25-1,ASSPSSWGVDTEAF
TRBJ2-5,TRBV2,ASSGGGRLSTQY
TRBJ2-5,TRBV20-1,SAGPEIGGGETQY
TRBJ2-4,TRBV2,ASKLNIQY
TRBJ1-2,TRBV7-2,ASSPRTNYGYT
TRBJ2-5,TRBV3-1,ASSETSGKETQY
TRBJ2-5,TRBV25-1,ASSETARPRETQY
TRBJ1-5,TRBV19,ASLRDGAGNSNQPQH
TRBJ1-5,TRBV19,ASTFGGQLNQPQH
TRBJ2-2,TRBV24-1,ATSASVRGITGELF
TRBJ1-1,TRBV5-1,ASSLDGYLNTEAF
TRBJ1-5,TRBV7-2,ASSYTPSSAQH
TRBJ2-5,TRBV2,ASSAGTRVLEAQY
TRBJ1-1,TRBV10-3,AISGGTGNGGAF
TRBJ2-5,TRBV29-1,TGTGGTKTQY
TRBJ2-4,TRBV2,ASSVTGENIQY
TRBJ1-2,TRBV10-3,ASSLREWGRPYGYT
TRBJ2-7,TRBV6-5,ASRLYKTYYEQY
TRBJ2-3,TRBV25-1,ASSESRGRSTDTQY
TRBJ1-1,TRBV10-2,AAAGSRGTEAF
TRBJ2-7,TRBV7-9,ASSSTGAGGEQY
TRBJ2-5,TRBV28,ASSLSPTRGSGRQETQY
TRBJ1-2,TRBV7-9,ASSIAGLANYGYT
TRBJ1-5,TRBV7-9,ASSLGQGHREPQH
TRBJ1-5,TRBV12-3/TRBV12-4,ASSREGNGNQPQH
TRBJ2-5,TRBV7-9,ASSSGVETQY
TRBJ2-2,TRBV25-1,ASSAKALLQNTGELF
TRBJ2-7,TRBV20-1,SARVPGRGLVEQY
TRBJ2-5,TRBV20-1,SAYDSYILQETQY
TRBJ1-4,TRBV2,ASSDWANEKLF